This T cell receptor beta chain was sequenced during a study of cytomegalovirus exposure and HLA in healthy donors. It was with 60 Vbeta and 13 Jbeta primers that the PCR ran. TCRdb's copy holds only in-frame clones and misses some; the assay was immunoSEQ multiplex PCR. The table records about 91,000 clones, around 60% of them present only once. The germline V and J ends were trimmed by 2 bases and 1 base, with 6 bases remaining between them. CDR1 and CDR2 from the germline V gene are MGHRA and YSYEKL. CDR3 size: 13 residues. The chain recombines TRBV4-1 with TRBJ2-7; no reliable D call. Sequencing input: PBMCs. This TCR derives from a human donor in good health. The CDR3, as DNA: TGCGCCAGCAGCCAATTACAGTCCTACGAGCAGTACTTC. It is translated as CASSQLQSYEQYF.